The rows below give T cell receptor beta chains drawn from one sample of a study of blood T cell repertoires in COVID-19. Clones were sequenced by immunoSEQ multiplex PCR, and TCRdb holds only the in-frame ones, with some missing. The sample has 300,000 or so clones, 70% to 90% seen once. The sample was peripheral blood. All receptors come from a man aged 18 to 29 who had recovered from COVID-19. Each CDR3 is given with its conserved first and last residue. The D gene is left open where the match is weak. Size is omitted from some rows. Given values are once, few, many or a class for expanded clones.

TRBJ1-1,-,-,TRBV6-1,CASSDPRGAFF,TGTGCCAGCAGTGACCCCAGAGGAGCTTTCTTT
TRBJ2-3,-,once,TRBV5-4,CASSSDYLQYF,TGTGCCAGCAGCTCAGACTACCTGCAGTATTTT
TRBJ2-7,-,-,TRBV4-3,CASSLGTGLLYEQYF,TGCGCCAGCAGCCTAGGAACAGGTCTTCTCTACGAGCAGTACTTC
TRBJ1-6,-,-,TRBV11-2,CASSLTVGSPLHF,TGTGCCAGCAGCTTGACAGTTGGTTCACCCCTCCACTTT
TRBJ2-2,TRBD1,-,TRBV5-6,CASSPPLDRGFRELFF,TGTGCCAGCAGCCCCCCTCTGGACAGGGGGTTCCGGGAGCTGTTTTTT
TRBJ2-1,-,-,TRBV27,CASTRTGGAYNEQFF,TGTGCCAGCACCAGGACGGGGGGCGCCTACAATGAGCAGTTCTTC
TRBJ1-6,-,-,TRBV9,CASSVGTANSPLHF,TGTGCCAGCAGCGTAGGGACAGCCAATTCACCCCTCCACTTT
TRBJ1-1,-,-,TRBV3-1/TRBV3-2,CASSQSGGANTEAFF,TGTGCCAGCAGCCAATCGGGGGGCGCGAACACTGAAGCTTTCTTT
TRBJ2-3,-,-,TRBV27,CASSPDSTTDTQYF,TGTGCCAGCAGCCCGGACAGTACCACAGATACGCAGTATTTT
TRBJ2-5,TRBD2,-,TRBV5-1,CASSPEWGLISETQYF,TGCGCCAGCAGCCCCGAGTGGGGACTAATTTCCGAGACCCAGTACTTC
TRBJ2-5,TRBD1,-,TRBV7-9,CASSRTGGTQYF,TGTGCCAGCAGCCGGACAGGAGGGACCCAGTACTTC
TRBJ1-2,TRBD1,-,TRBV5-1,CASSLAGTESYGYTF,TGCGCCAGCAGCTTGGCCGGGACAGAATCCTATGGCTACACCTTC
TRBJ1-1,-,-,TRBV4-1,CASSSRADRFPTEAFF,TGCGCCAGCAGCTCAAGGGCCGACAGGTTTCCCACTGAAGCTTTCTTT
TRBJ1-1,-,-,TRBV15,CATSRERTDTEAFF,TGTGCCACCAGCAGAGAACGGACAGACACTGAAGCTTTCTTT
TRBJ2-3,-,-,TRBV9,CASSEGATQYF,TGTGCCAGCAGCGAGGGAGCTACGCAGTATTTT
TRBJ2-7,-,-,TRBV19,CASSSVARTHSYEQYF,TGTGCCAGTAGTTCGGTCGCCCGGACACATTCCTACGAGCAGTACTTC
TRBJ1-5,-,-,TRBV27,CASSTRTVRHF,TGTGCCAGCAGTACCCGGACAGTTCGGCATTTT
TRBJ2-2,-,-,TRBV21-1,CASPRRGLRNTGELFF,TGTGCCAGCCCGAGGCGAGGGCTTCGGAACACCGGGGAGCTGTTTTTT
TRBJ1-4,TRBD1,-,TRBV24-1,CATLSRTGGNEKLFF,TGTGCCACCTTGTCCCGGACAGGGGGAAATGAAAAACTGTTTTTT
TRBJ2-5,TRBD2,-,TRBV18,CASSPGVAGETQYF,TGTGCCAGCTCACCTGGAGTAGCGGGAGAGACCCAGTACTTC
TRBJ2-6,TRBD1,-,TRBV2,CASTGTAGANVLTF,TGTGCCAGCACAGGGACAGCTGGGGCCAACGTCCTGACTTTC
TRBJ2-7,TRBD2,-,TRBV6-5,CASSYSGGGDEQYF,TGTGCCAGCAGTTACTCGGGGGGAGGGGACGAGCAGTACTTC
TRBJ1-2,-,-,TRBV19,CASMGQGYYGYTF,TGTGCCAGTATGGGACAAGGCTACTATGGCTACACCTTC
TRBJ2-7,-,-,TRBV18,CASSPPGVSWSYEQYF,TGTGCCAGCTCACCTCCGGGGGTTAGTTGGTCCTACGAGCAGTACTTC
TRBJ1-6,-,-,TRBV10-3,CAISDRGGNSPLHF,TGTGCCATCAGTGACAGGGGTGGTAATTCACCCCTCCACTTT
TRBJ2-1,TRBD1,-,TRBV27,CASSSLTGHEQFF,TGTGCCAGCAGTTCTCTGACAGGGCATGAGCAGTTCTTC
TRBJ2-1,TRBD1,once,TRBV27,CASSYGQGGYNEQFF,TGTGCCAGCAGTTACGGACAGGGTGGATACAATGAGCAGTTCTTC
TRBJ1-5,TRBD1,-,TRBV18,CASSPDRVSNQPQHF,TGTGCCAGCTCCCCAGACAGGGTTAGCAATCAGCCCCAGCATTTT
TRBJ2-2,-,once,TRBV19,CASSRGEINTGELFF,TGTGCCAGTAGTCGCGGGGAGATAAACACCGGGGAGCTGTTTTTT
TRBJ2-7,TRBD2,-,TRBV7-2,CASSPSGSGLAIEQYF,TGTGCCAGCAGCCCTTCGGGGTCAGGACTAGCGATTGAGCAGTACTTC
TRBJ1-1,-,-,TRBV5-4,CASSPNRALPEAFF,TGTGCCAGCAGCCCTAATAGAGCCCTCCCTGAAGCTTTCTTT
TRBJ1-5,-,-,TRBV7-9,CASSPGTQYQPQHF,TGTGCCAGCAGCCCCGGGACACAATATCAGCCCCAGCATTTT
TRBJ1-2,TRBD1,-,TRBV19,CASSPPRDRRYGYTF,TGTGCCAGTAGTCCCCCCCGGGACAGGAGGTATGGCTACACCTTC
TRBJ1-2,TRBD1,few,TRBV9,CASSGTGGLGGYTF,TGTGCCAGCAGCGGGACAGGGGGATTGGGAGGCTACACCTTC
TRBJ1-1,TRBD1,-,TRBV7-6,CASSPRQGNTEAFF,TGTGCCAGCAGCCCCCGACAGGGGAACACTGAAGCTTTCTTT
TRBJ1-5,TRBD1,-,TRBV7-7,CASSWGQGYNQPQHF,TGTGCTAGCAGCTGGGGACAGGGGTACAATCAGCCCCAGCATTTT
TRBJ2-7,TRBD1,-,TRBV27,CASSLAGTGAYEQYF,TGTGCCAGCAGTTTAGCCGGGACAGGCGCCTACGAGCAGTACTTC
TRBJ2-7,-,-,TRBV7-9,CASSEPGTPYEQYF,TGTGCCAGCAGCGAACCCGGGACTCCATACGAGCAGTACTTC
TRBJ2-7,-,-,TRBV4-1,CASSQGGRGVSRSYEQYF,TGCGCCAGCAGCCAAGGCGGCAGGGGTGTTTCCCGCTCCTACGAGCAGTACTTC
TRBJ2-3,TRBD2,-,TRBV6-5,CASRKLAGGPDTQYF,TGTGCCAGCAGGAAACTAGCGGGGGGCCCAGATACGCAGTATTTT
TRBJ2-1,TRBD2,once,TRBV27,CASSSPLADSYNEQFF,TGTGCCAGCAGTTCCCCCCTAGCGGACTCCTACAATGAGCAGTTCTTC
TRBJ1-1,-,-,TRBV6-5,CASARGQTMNTEAFF,TGTGCCAGCGCTAGAGGCCAGACGATGAACACTGAAGCTTTCTTT
TRBJ2-7,TRBD2,-,TRBV5-6,CASSPWWGGSSYEQYF,TGTGCCAGCAGCCCGTGGTGGGGGGGGAGCTCCTACGAGCAGTACTTC
TRBJ2-7,TRBD2,-,TRBV27,CASSLPGLASYEQYF,TGTGCCAGCAGTTTACCGGGACTAGCGTCTTACGAGCAGTACTTC
TRBJ2-7,TRBD1,-,TRBV5-1,CASSSLGTGWYEQYF,TGCGCCAGCAGCTCCCTAGGGACAGGGTGGTACGAGCAGTACTTC
TRBJ1-5,-,-,TRBV18,CASSPSGRGQPQHF,TGTGCCAGCTCACCAAGTGGGAGAGGTCAGCCCCAGCATTTT
TRBJ1-1,-,-,TRBV4-2,CASSQEAALNTEAFF,TGTGCCAGCAGCCAAGAGGCTGCCTTGAACACTGAAGCTTTCTTT
TRBJ2-3,-,-,TRBV6-1,CASSEGAGRDTQYF,TGTGCCAGCAGTGAAGGGGCAGGGCGAGATACGCAGTATTTT
TRBJ2-1,TRBD1,-,TRBV11-2,CASSSTRGKTGEQFF,TGTGCCAGCAGCTCCACCAGGGGGAAAACGGGTGAGCAGTTCTTC
TRBJ2-1,-,few,TRBV6-1,CASSEVGGGGQAYNEQFF,TGTGCCAGCAGTGAGGTGGGAGGAGGAGGACAGGCCTACAATGAGCAGTTCTTC
TRBJ1-5,-,-,TRBV21-1,CASSKVVRLSNQPQHF,TGTGCCAGCAGCAAAGTGGTCAGGCTCAGCAATCAGCCCCAGCATTTT
TRBJ2-3,-,-,TRBV6-2/TRBV6-3,CASSYPLRDTQYF,TGTGCCAGCAGTTACCCCCTACGGGATACGCAGTATTTT
TRBJ2-3,-,-,TRBV5-1,CASSLPGGGTDTQYF,TGCGCCAGCAGCTTACCGGGGGGCGGTACAGATACGCAGTATTTT
TRBJ1-1,TRBD1,once,TRBV29-1,CSAPGQGHTEAFF,TGCAGCGCACCGGGACAGGGGCACACTGAAGCTTTCTTT
TRBJ2-7,TRBD1,-,TRBV19,CASSLGDRGYEQYF,TGTGCCAGTAGTCTCGGAGACAGGGGCTACGAGCAGTACTTC
TRBJ2-5,TRBD2,-,TRBV9,CASSASGSMETQYF,TGTGCCAGCAGCGCCAGCGGGAGTATGGAGACCCAGTACTTC
TRBJ1-1,TRBD1,few,TRBV6-6,CASSYLGTGGTEAFF,TGTGCCAGCAGTTATTTGGGGACAGGTGGCACCGAAGCTTTCTTT